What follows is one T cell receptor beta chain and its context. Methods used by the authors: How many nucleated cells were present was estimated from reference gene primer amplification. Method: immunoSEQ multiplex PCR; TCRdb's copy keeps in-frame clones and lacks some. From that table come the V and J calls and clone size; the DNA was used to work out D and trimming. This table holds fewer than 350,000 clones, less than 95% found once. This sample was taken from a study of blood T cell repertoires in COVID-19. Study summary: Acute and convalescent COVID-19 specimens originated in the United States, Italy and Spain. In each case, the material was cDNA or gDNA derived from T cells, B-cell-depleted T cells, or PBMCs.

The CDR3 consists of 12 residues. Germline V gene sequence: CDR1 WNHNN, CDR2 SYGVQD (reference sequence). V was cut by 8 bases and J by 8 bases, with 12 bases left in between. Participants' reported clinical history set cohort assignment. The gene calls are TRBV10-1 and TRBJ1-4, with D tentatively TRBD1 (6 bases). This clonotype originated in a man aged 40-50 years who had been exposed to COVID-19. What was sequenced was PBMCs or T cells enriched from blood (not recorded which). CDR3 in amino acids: CASGDIEEKLFF. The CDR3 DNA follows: TGCGCCAGCGGGGACATTGAAGAAAAACTGTTTTTT.